A single sample is the source of the 10 T cell receptor beta chains below, sequenced in a study of blood T cell repertoires in COVID-19. Here immunoSEQ multiplex PCR was the method, and the copy in TCRdb shows in-frame clones only, minus some. The table records about 240,000 clones, roughly 76% of them present only once. Sequencing was carried out using peripheral blood. Every receptor here comes from a woman at least 80 years old with COVID-19, enrolled during active disease.

The V gene is TRBV6-5, the J gene TRBJ1-2, with TRBD1 identical over 7 bases. The CDR3 sequence is 15 residues long. V dropped 6 bases and J dropped 7; count of bases not matched to a gene: 14. Germline V gene lookup returns CDR1 MNHEY and CDR2 SVGAGI. The CDR3 DNA reads as TGTGCCAGCAGACGACAGGGTTCCTCCTTGACTGGCTACACCTTC. Its protein is CASRRQGSSLTGYTF.

The J gene is TRBJ2-6, the V gene TRBV15, with D possibly being TRBD1 (6 bases). The CDR3 covers 15 residues. The V and J ends lost 2 bases and 2 bases respectively, with 7 bases between them. Germline assignment: CDR1 LNHNV and CDR2 YYDKDF (reference sequence). DNA for the CDR3: TGTGCCACCAGCAGACAGGGGCCTGGGGCCAACGTCCTGACTTTC. Translated: CATSRQGPGANVLTF.

V gene TRBV5-1 combines with J gene TRBJ2-3; D is possibly TRBD2 (5 bases). The germline V gene has CDR1 SGHRS and CDR2 YFSETQ. The ends were cut back, 6 bases at V and 3 bases at J, with 23 bases in the middle. The CDR3 runs to 17 residues. CDR3 nucleotides: TGCGCCAGCACTCTGACTACGGGTTTCAGGCCAACAGATACGCAGTATTTT. Protein sequence: CASTLTTGFRPTDTQYF.

The chain carries TRBV7-2 and TRBJ2-5; a possible D gene is TRBD2 (6 bases). V was shortened by 3 bases and J by 4 bases, with 15 bases between the two germline ends. The V gene's germline CDR1 is SGHTA and CDR2 FQGNSA. The CDR3 runs to 15 residues. CDR3 protein: CASSFGPGVGETQYF. CDR3 in DNA: TGTGCCAGCAGCTTTGGACCGGGAGTAGGAGAGACCCAGTACTTC.

The CDR3 sequence: CSVHRETEAFF. The CDR3 DNA reads TGCAGCGTCCATCGAGAGACTGAAGCTTTCTTT. The chain uses TRBV29-1 and TRBJ1-1; D call uncertain. V was clipped by 6 bases and J by 5 bases, with 10 bases between them. CDR1 and CDR2 from the germline V gene are SQVTM and ANQGSEA. The CDR3 covers 11 residues.

The count of this clone is one. The CDR3 bases are TGTGCCATCAGGACCACAGGGGGGACTACCTATGGCTACACCTTC. Its protein product is CAIRTTGGTTYGYTF. The J gene is TRBJ1-2, the V gene TRBV10-3; 8 bases map to TRBD1. This CDR3 is built from 15 residues. With 6 bases clipped from V and 4 bases from J, the junction kept 10 bases outside the gene matches. Looked up from germline, CDR1 is ENHRY and CDR2 is SYGVKD.

The chain carries TRBV10-3 and TRBJ2-1, with D tentatively TRBD2 (5 bases). V was clipped by 4 bases and J by 8 bases, with 15 bases between them. The germline gives CDR1 ENHRY, CDR2 SYGVKD. This CDR3 spans 14 amino acids. CDR3 bases: TGTGCCATCAGTGTAGGAGGTTCAACCCATGAGCAGTTCTTC. Translation gives CAISVGGSTHEQFF.

V gene TRBV5-4 combines with J gene TRBJ1-4, with D unclear. The germline V gene has CDR1 SGHNT and CDR2 YYREEE (reference sequence). CDR3 length: 15 amino acids. Between the trimmed V and J ends, which lost 4 bases and 0 bases, there was a span of 10 bases. CDR3 amino acids: CASSPEISTNEKLFF. CDR3 coding DNA: TGTGCCAGCAGCCCGGAGATTTCAACTAATGAAAAACTGTTTTTT.

Comment on this clone: Other DNA sequences of this sample code for an identical CDR3. The chain has TRBV11-2 and TRBJ1-5; TRBD1 is a possible D gene (5 bases). CDR3 length: 13 residues. Trimming removed 2 bases at V and 4 bases at J, with 6 bases between. Germline V gives CDR1 SGHAT, CDR2 FQNNGV. The CDR3 region has the DNA TGTGCCAGCAGCTTACAGGGTAATCAGCCCCAGCATTTT. It specifies CASSLQGNQPQHF. Full variable domain (rest looked up from reference TRBV11-2 and TRBJ1-5): EAGVAQSPRYKIIEKRQSVAFWCNPISGHATLYWYQQILGQGPKLLIQFQNNGVVDDSQLPKDRFSAERLKGVDSTLKIQPAKLEDSAVYLCASSLQGNQPQHFGDGTRLSIL.

For this clone: Other DNA sequences in this sample translate to the same CDR3. The chain has TRBV5-1 and TRBJ1-4; D is unclear. The CDR3 length is 15 residues. V shed 2 bases and J shed 4 bases, with 12 bases lying between them. Germline loops: CDR1 SGHRS, CDR2 YFSETQ. In DNA form, the CDR3 reads TGCGCCAGCAGCTTAGGTAGCGGCGGTAATGAAAAACTGTTTTTT. Translated: CASSLGSGGNEKLFF.